One sample yielded the 21 T cell receptor beta chains listed below, sequenced in a study of OX40 agonist ivuxolimab in advanced cancers. Sequencing was performed with immunoSEQ multiplex PCR; in TCRdb, only in-frame clones are kept and a portion is missing. The data contain about 100,000 clones, around 93% of them singletons. The sample here was CD4+ or CD8+ T cells sorted from blood, taken in a trial of the OX40 agonist ivuxolimab. All receptors come from an adult with an advanced solid tumor such as melanoma, head and neck, liver or kidney cancer.

V is TRBV27 and J is TRBJ1-3, with 7 bases identical to TRBD1. V shed 6 bases, J shed 2 bases, and the junction held 13 bases outside the gene matches. CDR3 size: 17 residues. Germline CDR1 is MNHEY and CDR2 is SMNVEV (reference sequence). CDR3 sequence (DNA): TGTGCCAGCAGCTCTCCCAGGGGGGGGGTGACTGGAAACACCATATATTTT. Translation gives CASSSPRGGVTGNTIYF.

The CDR3 sequence: CASSSTGPTNEKLFF. The CDR3 DNA sequence: TGTGCCAGCAGCTCAACAGGGCCAACTAATGAAAAACTGTTTTTT. The chain joins TRBV5-4 to TRBJ1-4; perhaps TRBD1 as D (6 bases). The CDR3 runs 15 residues. Germline V gives CDR1 SGHNT, CDR2 YYREEE (reference sequence). V was trimmed by 3 bases and J by 0 bases, leaving 9 bases between them.

The chain is built from TRBV25-1 and TRBJ2-7; D possibly uses TRBD1 or TRBD2 (6 bases each). Germline V gene sequence: CDR1 MGHDK, CDR2 SYGVNS. The CDR3 spans 13 residues. Between the trimmed V and J ends, which lost 4 bases and 7 bases, there was a span of 14 bases. The CDR3 coding sequence is TGTGCCAGCAGTGTTACAGGAGGGGGTGAGCAGTACTTC. Translation gives CASSVTGGGEQYF.

This clone was seen a single time. This sequence joins TRBV6-6 and TRBJ2-2; no reliable D call. The CDR3 is made up of 14 amino acids. The V gene's germline CDR1 is MNHNY and CDR2 SVGAGI (reference sequence). Trimming cost V 5 bases and J 6 bases, with 13 bases left between them. CDR3 in DNA: TGTGCCAGCAGTACTTCTTTTCAAGCCGGGGAGCTGTTTTTT. It yields the protein CASSTSFQAGELFF.

The gene calls are TRBV18 and TRBJ2-7, with 8 bases lining up with TRBD2. This CDR3 has 14 amino acids. Per germline, CDR1 KGHSH and CDR2 LQKENI. With 5 bases clipped from V and 5 bases from J, the junction kept 8 bases outside the gene matches. The CDR3 sequence: CASSSSGRGDEQYF. The CDR3 coding sequence is TGTGCCAGCTCATCCAGCGGGAGAGGGGACGAGCAGTACTTC.

The rearrangement uses TRBV7-2 and TRBJ2-3; 12 bases are shared with TRBD2. The V gene's germline CDR1 is SGHTA and CDR2 FQGNSA. This CDR3 contains 14 residues. J lost 5 bases, V lost 5 bases, and 2 bases had no gene match. The CDR3 DNA reads as TGTGCCAGCAGCCAGGGACTAGCGGGAGATACGCAGTATTTT. Translation: CASSQGLAGDTQYF. The full variable domain, in which reference TRBV7-2 and TRBJ2-3 provide the parts outside the CDR3, is GAGVSQSPSNKVTEKGKDVELRCDPISGHTALYWYRQSLGQGLEFLIYFQGNSAPDKSGLPSDRFSAERTGGSVSTLTIQRTQQEDSAVYLCASSQGLAGDTQYFGPGTRLTVL.

The chain uses TRBV2 and TRBJ2-5; 12 bases line up with TRBD1. This CDR3 comprises 18 residues. V shed 8 bases, J shed 4 bases, and the junction held 17 bases outside the gene matches. Germline CDR1 reads SNHLY; CDR2 reads FYNNEI. CDR3 region: CASSTARDRGRGIETQYF. In DNA form, the CDR3 reads TGTGCCAGCTCTACCGCCCGGGACAGGGGGCGAGGGATAGAGACCCAGTACTTC.

The chain joins TRBV18 to TRBJ2-1, with a possible D match to TRBD2 (5 bases). This CDR3 is built from 15 residues. Germline V gene lookup returns CDR1 KGHSH and CDR2 LQKENI. Deletions cut 2 bases from V and 0 bases from J, with 8 bases between. The CDR3 reads CASSPGLSSYNEQFF. As DNA, the CDR3 is TGTGCCAGCTCACCAGGACTGAGCTCCTACAATGAGCAGTTCTTC.

The V call is TRBV7-2, the J call TRBJ1-5; 7 bases map to TRBD1. Germline lookup yields CDR1 SGHTA and CDR2 FQGNSA. The ends lost 5 bases at V and 4 bases at J; junction bases unmatched: 11. The CDR3 consists of 16 residues. CDR3 residues: CASSPRRGTENQPQHF. The CDR3 DNA follows: TGTGCCAGCAGCCCTCGGCGGGGGACAGAGAATCAGCCCCAGCATTTT.

The rearrangement uses TRBV28 and TRBJ2-1, with D possibly being TRBD1 (5 bases). This CDR3 spans 17 amino acids. The germline CDR1 and CDR2 sequences are MDHEN and SYDVKM. V lost 1 base to trimming and J lost 4 bases, with 17 bases between them. The CDR3 is CASSLFRLRQGYNEQFF. The DNA for the CDR3 is TGTGCCAGCAGTTTATTCCGGCTCAGGCAGGGATACAATGAGCAGTTCTTC. Full variable domain (missing parts from reference TRBV28 and TRBJ2-1): DVKVTQSSRYLVKRTGEKVFLECVQDMDHENMFWYRQDPGLGLRLIYFSYDVKMKEKGDIPEGYSVSREKKERFSLILESASTNQTSMYLCASSLFRLRQGYNEQFFGPGTRLTVL.

The CDR3 loop is CASSRPGERREQYF. CDR3 nucleotides: TGTGCCAGCAGCCGTCCCGGGGAACGGCGCGAGCAGTACTTC. The chain employs TRBV7-2 and TRBJ2-7, with D possibly being TRBD2 (5 bases). Germline V gene data show CDR1 as SGHTA and CDR2 as FQGNSA. Trimming stripped 5 bases from V and 6 bases from J, with 17 bases between. CDR3 size: 14 residues.

The CDR3 DNA reads as TGTGCCAGCAGCCTCCAGGGCATCCCTTACAATGAGCAGTTCTTC. It encodes CASSLQGIPYNEQFF. The chain is built from TRBV7-2 and TRBJ2-1; D might be TRBD1 (5 bases). The CDR3 loop spans 15 amino acids. CDR1 is SGHTA, CDR2 FQGNSA, per germline. Trimming removed 5 bases at V and 4 bases at J, with 15 bases between.

The CDR3 region has the DNA TGCGCCAGCAGCTCCAGCGGGCCCGAGGACGAGCAGTACTTC. This encodes CASSSSGPEDEQYF. The chain combines TRBV5-1 with TRBJ2-7; a weak D match, TRBD2 (6 bases). This CDR3 has 14 amino acids. CDR1 SGHRS and CDR2 YFSETQ come from the germline V gene. The germline V and J ends were trimmed by 3 bases and 5 bases, with 15 bases remaining between them.

The chain uses TRBV19 and TRBJ2-5; 12 bases fit TRBD2. Trimming removed 7 bases from V and 5 bases from J; junction bases left unmatched: 8. The CDR3 runs 15 residues. Germline loops: CDR1 LNHDA, CDR2 SQIVND (reference sequence). CDR3 amino acids: CASTPSGRAGETQYF. CDR3 DNA: TGTGCCAGTACCCCTAGCGGGAGGGCCGGGGAGACCCAGTACTTC.

The V and J genes are TRBV28 and TRBJ1-3, with D hard to call. CDR1 and CDR2 from the germline V gene are MDHEN and SYDVKM. Trimming shortened V by 7 bases and J by 4 bases, and 17 bases separated the two germline ends. The CDR3 totals 15 residues. This CDR3 reads CASTVQGKGGNTIYF. The CDR3, as DNA: TGTGCCAGCACCGTCCAAGGCAAGGGCGGAAACACCATATATTTT.

The chain recombines TRBV13 with TRBJ2-7; D gene unclear. CDR1 is PRHDT, CDR2 FYEKMQ, per germline (reference sequence). The CDR3 covers 13 residues. The V end lost 1 base, the J end lost 2 bases, and 6 bases lay between the germline ends. As DNA, the CDR3 is TGTGCCAGCAGCTTAGCGGCCACCTACGAGCAGTACTTC. The encoded protein is CASSLAATYEQYF.

The chain joins TRBV25-1 to TRBJ2-3; D possibly corresponds to TRBD2 (5 bases). V was clipped by 3 bases and J by 2 bases, with 12 bases between them. There are 15 residues in the CDR3. Germline-derived CDR1 and CDR2 are MGHDK and SYGVNS. CDR3 sequence: CASSEQRSSTDTQYF. CDR3 bases: TGTGCCAGCAGTGAGCAGCGGTCTTCCACAGATACGCAGTATTTT.

V and J are TRBV6-5 and TRBJ2-3; D gene unclear. This CDR3 has 15 residues. With 2 bases removed from V and 0 bases from J, the gap between germline ends came to 9 bases. Germline CDR1 reads MNHEY; CDR2 reads SVGAGI. The CDR3 coding sequence is TGTGCCAGCAGTTACGAGCGCAAGAGCACAGATACGCAGTATTTT. This codes for CASSYERKSTDTQYF.

The chain combines TRBV10-2 with TRBJ2-7, with 12 bases that match TRBD2. The CDR3 runs 17 residues. V shed 2 bases and J 2 bases; nucleotides not matched to a gene: 7. Germline V gene sequence: CDR1 WSHSY, CDR2 SAAADI. The CDR3 DNA follows: TGCGCCAGCAGTGAGCGGGGGCTAGCGGGAGGGCCCTACGAGCAGTACTTC. Translated, it gives CASSERGLAGGPYEQYF.

This clone was detected once. The gene calls are TRBV19 and TRBJ1-1, with unresolved D. CDR1 is LNHDA and CDR2 is SQIVND in the germline V gene (reference sequence). Trimming stripped 8 bases from V and 4 bases from J, with 23 bases between. CDR3 length: 16 amino acids. The CDR3 loop is CASYPSPGEVFTEAFF. CDR3 nucleotide sequence: TGTGCCAGTTACCCATCCCCCGGGGAGGTCTTCACTGAAGCTTTCTTT.

V is TRBV19 and J is TRBJ2-7, with a weak D call TRBD1 (6 bases). With 1 base removed from V and 1 base from J, the gap between germline ends came to 14 bases. The CDR3 loop spans 16 amino acids. Germline CDR1 reads LNHDA; CDR2 reads SQIVND (reference sequence). The DNA of the CDR3 is TGTGCCAGTAGTATAGCTCACGGGACACGGTCCTACGAGCAGTACTTC. Amino acid sequence: CASSIAHGTRSYEQYF.